This T cell receptor beta chain was observed in a study of neoadjuvant anti-PD-1 for oral cavity cancer. Study-wide results and caveats: Each response group had just a few patients in TCR analyses. After neoadjuvant nivolumab, PBMC T cell clonality was significantly higher in non-responders than responders.

The patients had HPV-negative, locally advanced oral cavity squamous cell carcinoma. Analysis of PBMCs was direct, with no culture step. Repertoires were generated with immunoSEQ multiplex PCR, while TCRdb's copy carries only in-frame clones and drops some. The sample consists of tens of thousands of clones, around four fifths of them appearing once. CDR1 and CDR2 from the germline V gene are SGHVS and FQNEAQ. V lost 2 bases and J 3 bases, leaving 17 bases between the germline ends. This CDR3 contains 17 residues. Remarks on this clone: As yet, its antigen is unknown.

J is TRBJ1-5 and V is TRBV7-8; D may be TRBD1 (5 bases). The sample consisted of PBMCs, taken before nivolumab (anti-PD-1) treatment. The receptor comes from a person aged 35-79 years with oral cavity squamous cell carcinoma. The CDR3 DNA reads as TGTGCCAGCAGCTTAAGGGACGTGCCCAATTCCAATCAGCCCCAGCATTTT. Amino acid sequence: CASSLRDVPNSNQPQHF.